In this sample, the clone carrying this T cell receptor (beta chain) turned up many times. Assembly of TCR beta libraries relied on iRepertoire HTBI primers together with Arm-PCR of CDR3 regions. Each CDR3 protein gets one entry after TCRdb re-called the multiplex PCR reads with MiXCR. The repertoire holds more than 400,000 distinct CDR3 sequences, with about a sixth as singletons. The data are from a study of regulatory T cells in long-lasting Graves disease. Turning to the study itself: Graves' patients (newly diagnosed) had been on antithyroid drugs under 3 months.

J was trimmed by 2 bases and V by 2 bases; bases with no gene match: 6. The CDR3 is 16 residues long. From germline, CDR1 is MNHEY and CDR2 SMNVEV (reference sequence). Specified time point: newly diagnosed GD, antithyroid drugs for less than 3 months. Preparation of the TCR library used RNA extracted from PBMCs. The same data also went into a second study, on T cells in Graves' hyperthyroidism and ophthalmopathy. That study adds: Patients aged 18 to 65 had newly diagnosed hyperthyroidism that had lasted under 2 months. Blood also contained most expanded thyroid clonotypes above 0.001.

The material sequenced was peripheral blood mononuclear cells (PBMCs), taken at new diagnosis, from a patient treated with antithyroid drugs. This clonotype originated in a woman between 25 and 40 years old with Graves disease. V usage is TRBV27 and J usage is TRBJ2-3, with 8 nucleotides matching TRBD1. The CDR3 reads CASSLPPGGYTDTQYF. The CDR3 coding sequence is TGTGCCAGCAGTTTACCCCCAGGGGGCTACACAGATACGCAGTATTTT.